Shown below are 12 T cell receptor beta chains from a single sample sequenced in a study of response to subunit inactivated influenza vaccine. One entry per CDR3 protein, called by TCRdb with MiXCR from the RT-PCR reads. Among under 550,000 distinct CDR3 sequences, 7.6% were seen once, and the ten largest hold 10% to 15%. Sequencing used PBMCs from blood, obtained around 25 months after vaccination. The receptors derive from a man between 50 and 69 years old who received an inactivated influenza vaccine.

Regarding this clonotype: One base away lies a much larger clone, so this may be a sequencing read error. The V call is TRBV6-1, the J call TRBJ2-7, with 8 bases that match TRBD1. V lost 5 bases to trimming and J lost 5 bases; unmatched junction nucleotides: 14. This CDR3 comprises 16 residues. Germline V gene sequence: CDR1 MNHNS, CDR2 SASEGT. The CDR3 sequence: CASSRNPTTGAHEQYF. CDR3 bases: TGTGCCAGCAGTCGTAACCCCACGACAGGGGCCCACGAGCAGTACTTC.

This clonotype has only a few counts. V is TRBV12-3 or TRBV12-4 and J is TRBJ2-3, with D possibly being TRBD2 (6 bases). The CDR3 loop spans 14 amino acids. With 5 bases removed from V and 1 base from J, the gap between germline ends came to 10 bases. CDR3 amino acids: CASSVSGGTDTQYF. In DNA form, the CDR3 reads TGTGCCAGCAGTGTTAGCGGAGGCACAGATACGCAGTATTTT.

The chain carries TRBV5-1 and TRBJ1-1; weak D call: TRBD1 (6 bases). The CDR3 length is 15 residues. CDR1 is SGHRS, CDR2 YFSETQ, per germline. The ends were cut back, 4 bases at V and 6 bases at J, with 19 bases in the middle. The CDR3 sequence: CASSLTGEGVSEAFF. In nucleotides, the CDR3 is TGCGCCAGCAGCCTGACGGGTGAGGGGGTCTCTGAAGCTTTCTTT.

This clonotype was seen a few times. The chain joins TRBV6-1 to TRBJ2-1; TRBD2 agrees at 9 bases. CDR3 length: 16 residues. Germline values: CDR1 MNHNS, CDR2 SASEGT. The V gene end was trimmed by 6 bases and the J gene end by 2 bases; junction bases not matched to a gene: 8. In DNA form, the CDR3 reads TGTGCCAGCAGAATGCGGGGGGGCCAAGCCTACAATGAGCAGTTCTTC. Translating gives CASRMRGGQAYNEQFF.

This clonotype was found many times. The chain links TRBV12-3 or TRBV12-4 to TRBJ2-6; D could derive from TRBD1 or TRBD2 (5 bases each). The germline V and J ends were trimmed by 7 bases and 0 bases, with 16 bases remaining between them. The CDR3 has 17 residues. The CDR3 DNA follows: TGTGCCAGCATGAGAGGAGCAGGGACCTCTGGGGCCAACGTCCTGACTTTC. It is translated as CASMRGAGTSGANVLTF.

This clonotype occurred a few times. The chain recombines TRBV5-1 with TRBJ1-6; D not resolved. V lost 1 base to trimming and J lost 7 bases, with 12 bases between them. This CDR3 region has 15 residues. Germline V gene lookup returns CDR1 SGHRS and CDR2 YFSETQ. CDR3 sequence reads: CASSLNEGRNSPLHF. DNA of the CDR3: TGCGCCAGCAGCTTGAATGAGGGAAGGAATTCACCCCTCCACTTT.

This clonotype was seen only a few times. The gene calls are TRBV11-3 and TRBJ2-2; TRBD2 aligns across 10 bases. Germline V gene sequence: CDR1 SGHNT, CDR2 YENEEA. Trimming removed 4 bases from V and 5 bases from J; junction bases left unmatched: 10. The CDR3 is 17 residues long. CDR3 sequence reads: CASSSRTSGVGTGELFF. CDR3 DNA sequence: TGTGCCAGCAGCTCCCGGACTAGCGGAGTCGGGACCGGGGAGCTGTTTTTT.

This clonotype was seen many times. CDR3: CASSRSGQETQYF. The CDR3 region has the DNA TGTGCCAGCAGCCGCTCGGGCCAAGAGACCCAGTACTTC. The rearrangement uses TRBV7-9 and TRBJ2-5; D is uncertain. Germline V gene lookup returns CDR1 SEHNR and CDR2 FQNEAQ (reference sequence). The CDR3 spans 13 residues. V was trimmed by 5 bases and J by 1 base, leaving 8 bases between them.

This clonotype was seen more than once but under ten times. J is TRBJ2-2 and V is TRBV6-5; 8 positions agree with TRBD1. This CDR3 contains 16 residues. Germline V gene data show CDR1 as MNHEY and CDR2 as SVGAGI. Trimming took 4 bases from V and 4 from J; bases not matched to a gene: 8. The CDR3 nucleotides are TGTGCCAGCAGTTCCAGACAGGGGTCGGTCACCGGGGAGCTGTTTTTT. Its translation: CASSSRQGSVTGELFF.

This clonotype has ten or more counts. The chain recombines TRBV5-1 with TRBJ2-7, with D unclear. Germline V gene sequence: CDR1 SGHRS, CDR2 YFSETQ. CDR3 length equals 15 residues. Between the trimmed V and J ends, which lost 4 bases and 0 bases, there was a span of 14 bases. CDR3 DNA sequence: TGCGCCAGCAGCATCCGGGCCGTAAGCTCCTACGAGCAGTACTTC. Amino acids: CASSIRAVSSYEQYF.

At least ten counts were recorded for this clonotype. This chain uses TRBV18 with TRBJ1-1; D is ambiguous. The length of the CDR3 is 12 residues. Trimming cost V 3 bases and J 5 bases, with 7 bases left between them. Germline V gene sequence: CDR1 KGHSH, CDR2 LQKENI. The CDR3 nucleotides are TGTGCCAGCTCACCCGACTGGACTGAAGCTTTCTTT. This sequence encodes CASSPDWTEAFF. Full variable domain (remainder filled in from reference TRBV18 and TRBJ1-1): NAGVMQNPRHLVRRRGQEARLRCSPMKGHSHVYWYRQLPEEGLKFMVYLQKENIIDESGMPKERFSAEFPKEGPSILRIQQVVRGDSAAYFCASSPDWTEAFFGQGTRLTVV.

A few counts support this clonotype. The V call is TRBV5-6, the J call TRBJ2-2; TRBD2 matches 9 bases. Germline loops: CDR1 SGHDT, CDR2 YYEEEE. CDR3 length: 16 amino acids. Losses at the gene ends were 2 bases for V and 3 bases for J; bases not matched to a gene: 5. This CDR3 reads CASSLGGRADTGELFF. CDR3 nucleotide sequence: TGTGCCAGCAGCTTAGGCGGGAGGGCCGACACCGGGGAGCTGTTTTTT.